Detailed here is one TCR beta chain. Its cognate antigen is unknown. Germline assignment: CDR1 LNHNV and CDR2 YYDKDF (reference sequence). This CDR3 comprises 19 residues. V shed 0 bases and J 6 bases; nucleotides not matched to a gene: 14. This specimen belongs to a study of shared clonotypes between healthy human individuals. Findings and limits, study-wide: Incomplete sequencing of sorted subsets was indicated by rarefaction despite large depth. Among non-shared clonotypes, generation probabilities were lower than among those shared by all four donors.

Sequenced by immunoSEQ multiplex PCR; TCRdb stores in-frame clones only, minus some. The table shows some 800,000 clones, with 92% occurring only once. Only CD45RO-negative cells positively selected for CCR7 counted as naive CD8 cells, so terminally differentiated effector memory CD45RA+ cells were excluded. Input material: naive CD8+ T cells sorted from blood. The clonotype originates from a young man in good health. The J gene is TRBJ2-1, the V gene TRBV15, with 10 bases aligning to TRBD2. The CDR3 spells CATSRDSTPPSGRTNEQFF. For the CDR3, the DNA is TGTGCCACCAGCAGAGATTCTACCCCCCCTAGCGGGAGAACCAATGAGCAGTTCTTC.